This entry concerns a single TCR beta chain. Its antigen is unknown. These data originate in a study of breast tumors, draining lymph nodes, adjacent tissues. Study results and limitations: Tumor repertoires ranked between lymph nodes and nontumor tissue in diversity, with V and J gene preferences. Tumor and nontumor repertoires were significantly more similar in luminal-like than in basal-like breast cancer. The lymph node origin of tumor T cells was framed as consistent with a hypothesis, not demonstrated.

Each CDR3 protein gets one entry after TCRdb re-called the multiplex PCR reads with MiXCR. This sample has 150,000 to 200,000 distinct CDR3 sequences; 25% to 40% occur once, and the top ten carry 3.5% to 4.5%. CDR3 length equals 17 residues. Unmatched junction bases numbered 5, after V lost 3 bases and J lost 0 bases. Looked up from germline, CDR1 is LGHNA and CDR2 is YNFKEQ. Breast cancer patients provided tissue from their axillary draining lymph nodes. The chain carries TRBV4-2 and TRBJ2-1, with 10 bases fitting TRBD2. Sequencing was done on a sample of axillary lymph node tissue. The sequence came from a female donor with breast cancer. Some clones in this sample may be carry-over from other donors' samples. As DNA, the CDR3 is TGTGCCAGCAGCCATTTAGTAGCGGGAGGCTCCTACAATGAGCAGTTCTTC. The encoded protein is CASSHLVAGGSYNEQFF.